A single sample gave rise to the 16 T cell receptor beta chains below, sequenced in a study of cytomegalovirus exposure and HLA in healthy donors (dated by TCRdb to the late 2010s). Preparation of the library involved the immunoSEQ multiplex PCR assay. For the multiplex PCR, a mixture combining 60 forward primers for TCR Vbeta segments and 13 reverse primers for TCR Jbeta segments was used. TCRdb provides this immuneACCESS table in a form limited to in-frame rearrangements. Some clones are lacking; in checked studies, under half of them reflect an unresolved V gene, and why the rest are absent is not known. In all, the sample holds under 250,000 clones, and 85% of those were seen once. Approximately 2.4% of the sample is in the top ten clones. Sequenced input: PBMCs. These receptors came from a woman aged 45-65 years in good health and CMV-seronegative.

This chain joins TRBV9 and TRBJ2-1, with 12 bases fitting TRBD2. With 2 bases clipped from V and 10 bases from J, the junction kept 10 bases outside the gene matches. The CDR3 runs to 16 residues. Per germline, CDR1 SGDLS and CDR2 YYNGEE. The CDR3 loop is CASSVKETSGSWEQFF. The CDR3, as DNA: TGTGCCAGCAGCGTCAAGGAGACTAGCGGGAGTTGGGAGCAGTTCTTC.

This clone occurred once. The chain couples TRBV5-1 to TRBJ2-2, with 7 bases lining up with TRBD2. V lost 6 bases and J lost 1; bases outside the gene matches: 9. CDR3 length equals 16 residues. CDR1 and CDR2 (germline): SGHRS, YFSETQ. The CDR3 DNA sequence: TGCGCCAGCAACTGGGGTAGCGGGCGGAACACCGGGGAGCTGTTTTTT. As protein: CASNWGSGRNTGELFF.

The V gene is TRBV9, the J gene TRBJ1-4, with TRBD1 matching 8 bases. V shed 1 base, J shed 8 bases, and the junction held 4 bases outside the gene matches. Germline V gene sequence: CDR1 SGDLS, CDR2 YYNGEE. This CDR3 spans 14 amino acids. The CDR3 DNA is TGTGCCAGCAGCGTACGATCAGGGGGCGAAAAACTGTTTTTT. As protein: CASSVRSGGEKLFF.

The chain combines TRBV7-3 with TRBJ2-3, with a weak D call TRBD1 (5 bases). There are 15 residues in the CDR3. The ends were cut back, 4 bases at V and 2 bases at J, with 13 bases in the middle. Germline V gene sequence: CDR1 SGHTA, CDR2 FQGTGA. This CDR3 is CASSSTQGDTDTQYF. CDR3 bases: TGTGCCAGCAGCTCTACCCAGGGTGACACAGATACGCAGTATTTT.

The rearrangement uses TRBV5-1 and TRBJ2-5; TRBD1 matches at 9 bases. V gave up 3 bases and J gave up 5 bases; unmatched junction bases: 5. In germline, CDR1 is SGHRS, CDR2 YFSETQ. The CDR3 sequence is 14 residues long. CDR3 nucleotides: TGCGCCAGCAGCTCCGGGACAGGGATGGAGACCCAGTACTTC. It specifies CASSSGTGMETQYF.

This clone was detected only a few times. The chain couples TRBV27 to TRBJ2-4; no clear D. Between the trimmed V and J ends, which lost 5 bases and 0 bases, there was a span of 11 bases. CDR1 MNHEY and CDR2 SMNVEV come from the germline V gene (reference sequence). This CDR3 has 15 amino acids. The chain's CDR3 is CASSPLTLAKNIQYF. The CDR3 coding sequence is TGTGCCAGCAGTCCCCTGACACTAGCCAAAAACATTCAGTACTTC.

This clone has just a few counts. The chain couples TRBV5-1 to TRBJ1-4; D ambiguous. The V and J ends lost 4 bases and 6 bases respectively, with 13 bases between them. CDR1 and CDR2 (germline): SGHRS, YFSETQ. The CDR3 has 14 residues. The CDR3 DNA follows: TGCGCCAGCAGCCTTGCGGGGTTGGATGAAAAACTGTTTTTT. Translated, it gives CASSLAGLDEKLFF. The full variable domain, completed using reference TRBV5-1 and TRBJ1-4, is KAGVTQTPRYLIKTRGQQVTLSCSPISGHRSVSWYQQTPGQGLQFLFEYFSETQRNKGNFPGRFSGRQFSNSRSEMNVSTLELGDSALYLCASSLAGLDEKLFFGSGTQLSVL.

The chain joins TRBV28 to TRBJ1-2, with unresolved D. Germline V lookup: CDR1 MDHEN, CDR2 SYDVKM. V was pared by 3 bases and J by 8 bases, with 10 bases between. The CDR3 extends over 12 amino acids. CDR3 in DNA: TGTGCCAGCAGTTTCCTTGAGGGAGGCTACACCTTC. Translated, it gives CASSFLEGGYTF.

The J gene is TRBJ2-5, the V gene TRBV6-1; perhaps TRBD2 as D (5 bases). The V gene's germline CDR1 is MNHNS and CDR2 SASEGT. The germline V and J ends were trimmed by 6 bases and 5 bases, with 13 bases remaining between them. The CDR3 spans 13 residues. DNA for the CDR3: TGTGCCAGCAGGAGGGAAAGTGGGGAGACCCAGTACTTC. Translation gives CASRRESGETQYF.

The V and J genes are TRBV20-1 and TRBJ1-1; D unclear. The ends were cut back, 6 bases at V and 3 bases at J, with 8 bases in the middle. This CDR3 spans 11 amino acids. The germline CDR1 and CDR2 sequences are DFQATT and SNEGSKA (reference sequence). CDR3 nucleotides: TGCAGTGCGCCGGTTGACACTGAAGCTTTCTTT. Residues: CSAPVDTEAFF.

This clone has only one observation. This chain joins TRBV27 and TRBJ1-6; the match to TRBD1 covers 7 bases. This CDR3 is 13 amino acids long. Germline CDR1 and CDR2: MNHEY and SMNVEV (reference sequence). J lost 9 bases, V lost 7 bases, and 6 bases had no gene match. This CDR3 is CASNPGGASPLHF. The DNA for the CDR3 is TGTGCCAGCAACCCAGGGGGAGCTTCACCCCTCCACTTT.

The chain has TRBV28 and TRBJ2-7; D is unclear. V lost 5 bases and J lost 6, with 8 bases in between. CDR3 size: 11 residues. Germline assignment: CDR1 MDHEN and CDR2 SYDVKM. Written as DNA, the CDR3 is TGTGCCAGCAGTGTACTATGCGAGCAGTACTTC. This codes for CASSVLCEQYF.

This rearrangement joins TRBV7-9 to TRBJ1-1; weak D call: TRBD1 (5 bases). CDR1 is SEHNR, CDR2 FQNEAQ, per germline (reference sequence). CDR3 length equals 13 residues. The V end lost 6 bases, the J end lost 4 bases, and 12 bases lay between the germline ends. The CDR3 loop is CASRAGGGTEAFF. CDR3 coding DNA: TGTGCCAGCAGGGCGGGCGGGGGCACTGAAGCTTTCTTT. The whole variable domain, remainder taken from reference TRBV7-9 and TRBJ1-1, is DTGVSQNPRHKITKRGQNVTFRCDPISEHNRLYWYRQTLGQGPEFLTYFQNEAQLEKSRLLSDRFSAERPKGSFSTLEIQRTEQGDSAMYLCASRAGGGTEAFFGQGTRLTVV.

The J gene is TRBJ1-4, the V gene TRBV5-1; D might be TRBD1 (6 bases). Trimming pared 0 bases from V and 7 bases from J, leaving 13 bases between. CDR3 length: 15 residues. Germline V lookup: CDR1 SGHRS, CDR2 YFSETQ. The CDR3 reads CASSLGQGLSEKLFF. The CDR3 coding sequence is TGCGCCAGCAGCTTGGGTCAGGGGTTGAGTGAAAAACTGTTTTTT.

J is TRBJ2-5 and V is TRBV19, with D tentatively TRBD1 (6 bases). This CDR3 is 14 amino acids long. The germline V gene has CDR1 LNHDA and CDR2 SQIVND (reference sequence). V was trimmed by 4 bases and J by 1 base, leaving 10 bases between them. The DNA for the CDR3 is TGTGCCAGTAGTACGGACAGACGCCAAGAGACCCAGTACTTC. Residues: CASSTDRRQETQYF.

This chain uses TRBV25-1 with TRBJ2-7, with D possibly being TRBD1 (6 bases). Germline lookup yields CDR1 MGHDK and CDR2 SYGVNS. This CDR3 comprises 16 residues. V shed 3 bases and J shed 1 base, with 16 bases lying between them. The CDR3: CASSDAWAGDSYEQYF. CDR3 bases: TGTGCCAGCAGTGACGCTTGGGCAGGGGATTCCTACGAGCAGTACTTC.